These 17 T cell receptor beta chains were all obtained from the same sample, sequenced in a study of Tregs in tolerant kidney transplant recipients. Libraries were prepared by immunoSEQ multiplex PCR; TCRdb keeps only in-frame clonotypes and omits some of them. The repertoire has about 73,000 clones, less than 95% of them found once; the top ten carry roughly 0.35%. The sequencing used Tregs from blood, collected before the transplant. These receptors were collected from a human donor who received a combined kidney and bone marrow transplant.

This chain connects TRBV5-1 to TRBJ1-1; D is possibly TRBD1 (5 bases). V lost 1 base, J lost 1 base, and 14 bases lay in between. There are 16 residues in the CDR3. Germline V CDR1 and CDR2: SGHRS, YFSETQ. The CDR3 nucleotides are TGCGCCAGCAGCTTGATTGGGGCAGGACAGAACACTGAAGCTTTCTTT. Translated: CASSLIGAGQNTEAFF. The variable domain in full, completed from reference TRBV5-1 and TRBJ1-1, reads KAGVTQTPRYLIKTRGQQVTLSCSPISGHRSVSWYQQTPGQGLQFLFEYFSETQRNKGNFPGRFSGRQFSNSRSEMNVSTLELGDSALYLCASSLIGAGQNTEAFFGQGTRLTVV.

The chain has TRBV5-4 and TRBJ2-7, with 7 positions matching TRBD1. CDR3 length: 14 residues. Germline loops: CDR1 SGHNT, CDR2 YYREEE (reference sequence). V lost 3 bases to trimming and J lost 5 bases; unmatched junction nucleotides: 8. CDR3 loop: CASSSQGQMDEQYF. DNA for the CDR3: TGTGCCAGCAGCTCCCAGGGACAGATGGACGAGCAGTACTTC.

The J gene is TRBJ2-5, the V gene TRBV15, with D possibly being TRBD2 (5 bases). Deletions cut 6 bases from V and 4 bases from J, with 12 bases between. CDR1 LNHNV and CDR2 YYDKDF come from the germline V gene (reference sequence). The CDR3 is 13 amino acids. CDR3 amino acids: CATREVPLETQYF. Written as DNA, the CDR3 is TGTGCCACCAGGGAGGTGCCCCTAGAGACCCAGTACTTC.

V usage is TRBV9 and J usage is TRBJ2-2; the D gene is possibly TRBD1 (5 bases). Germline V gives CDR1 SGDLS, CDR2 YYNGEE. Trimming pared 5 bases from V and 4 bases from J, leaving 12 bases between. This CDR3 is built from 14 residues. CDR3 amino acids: CASSPGISTGELFF. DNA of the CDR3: TGTGCCAGCAGTCCAGGGATTTCCACCGGGGAGCTGTTTTTT. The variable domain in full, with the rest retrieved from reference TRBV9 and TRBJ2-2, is DSGVTQTPKHLITATGQRVTLRCSPRSGDLSVYWYQQSLDQGLQFLIQYYNGEERAKGNILERFSAQQFPDLHSELNLSSLELGDSALYFCASSPGISTGELFFGEGSRLTVL.

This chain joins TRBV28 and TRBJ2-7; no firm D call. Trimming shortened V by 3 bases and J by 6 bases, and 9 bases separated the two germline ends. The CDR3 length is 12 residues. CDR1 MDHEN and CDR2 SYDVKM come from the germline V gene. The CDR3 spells CASSFAVFEQYF. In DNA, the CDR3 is TGTGCCAGCAGTTTCGCAGTTTTCGAGCAGTACTTC.

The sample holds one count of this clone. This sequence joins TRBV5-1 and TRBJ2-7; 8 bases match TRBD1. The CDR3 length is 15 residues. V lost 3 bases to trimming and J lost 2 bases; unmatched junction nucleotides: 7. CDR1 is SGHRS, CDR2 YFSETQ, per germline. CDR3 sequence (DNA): TGCGCCAGCAGCTCTGGGACAGGCAGCACCTACGAGCAGTACTTC. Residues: CASSSGTGSTYEQYF.

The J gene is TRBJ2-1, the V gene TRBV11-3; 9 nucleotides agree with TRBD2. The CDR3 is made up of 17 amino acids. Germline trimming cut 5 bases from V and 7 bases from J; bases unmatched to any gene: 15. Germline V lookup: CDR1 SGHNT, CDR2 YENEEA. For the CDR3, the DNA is TGTGCCAGCAGCCCCCGCTTCCTAGCGGGGATCGAGAATGAGCAGTTCTTC. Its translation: CASSPRFLAGIENEQFF.

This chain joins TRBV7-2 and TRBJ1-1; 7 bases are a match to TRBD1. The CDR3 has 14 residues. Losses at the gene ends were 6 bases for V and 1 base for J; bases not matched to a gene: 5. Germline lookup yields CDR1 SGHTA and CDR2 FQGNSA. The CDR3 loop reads CASRAGQKNTEAFF. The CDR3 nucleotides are TGTGCCAGCAGGGCGGGACAGAAGAACACTGAAGCTTTCTTT.

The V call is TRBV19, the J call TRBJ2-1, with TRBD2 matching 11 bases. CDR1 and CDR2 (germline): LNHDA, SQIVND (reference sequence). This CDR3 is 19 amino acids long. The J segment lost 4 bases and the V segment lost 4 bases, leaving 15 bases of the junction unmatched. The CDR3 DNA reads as TGTGCCAGTAGTACATACGGGCTTAGCGGGAGGGCCGGGTACAATGAGCAGTTCTTC. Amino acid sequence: CASSTYGLSGRAGYNEQFF.

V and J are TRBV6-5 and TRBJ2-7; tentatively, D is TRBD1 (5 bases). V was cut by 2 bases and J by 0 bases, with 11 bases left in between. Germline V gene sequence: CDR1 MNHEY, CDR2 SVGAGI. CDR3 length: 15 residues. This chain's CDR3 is CASSYPSGSSYEQYF. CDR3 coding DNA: TGTGCCAGCAGTTACCCCTCAGGGTCCTCCTACGAGCAGTACTTC.

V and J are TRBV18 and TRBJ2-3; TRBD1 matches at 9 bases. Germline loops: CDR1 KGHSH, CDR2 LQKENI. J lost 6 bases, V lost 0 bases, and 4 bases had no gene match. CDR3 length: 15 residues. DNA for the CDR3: TGTGCCAGCTCACCACCGGGACAGGGAGGCGATACGCAGTATTTT. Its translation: CASSPPGQGGDTQYF. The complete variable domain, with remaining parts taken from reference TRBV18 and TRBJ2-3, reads NAGVMQNPRHLVRRRGQEARLRCSPMKGHSHVYWYRQLPEEGLKFMVYLQKENIIDESGMPKERFSAEFPKEGPSILRIQQVVRGDSAAYFCASSPPGQGGDTQYFGPGTRLTVL.

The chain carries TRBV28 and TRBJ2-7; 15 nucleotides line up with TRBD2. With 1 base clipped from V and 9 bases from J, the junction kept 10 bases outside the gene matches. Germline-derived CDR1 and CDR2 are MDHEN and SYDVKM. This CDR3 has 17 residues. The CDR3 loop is CASSLSGLAGGPRGQYF. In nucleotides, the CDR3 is TGTGCCAGCAGTTTATCCGGACTAGCGGGAGGGCCGAGAGGGCAGTACTTC. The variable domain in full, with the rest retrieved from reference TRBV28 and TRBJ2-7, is DVKVTQSSRYLVKRTGEKVFLECVQDMDHENMFWYRQDPGLGLRLIYFSYDVKMKEKGDIPEGYSVSREKKERFSLILESASTNQTSMYLCASSLSGLAGGPRGQYFGPGTRLTVT.

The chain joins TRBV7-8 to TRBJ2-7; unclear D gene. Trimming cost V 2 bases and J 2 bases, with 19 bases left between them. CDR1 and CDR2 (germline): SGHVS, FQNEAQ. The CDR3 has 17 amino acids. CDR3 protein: CASSLMGSTRSAYEQYF. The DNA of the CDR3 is TGTGCCAGCAGCTTAATGGGGTCGACAAGGTCAGCCTACGAGCAGTACTTC.

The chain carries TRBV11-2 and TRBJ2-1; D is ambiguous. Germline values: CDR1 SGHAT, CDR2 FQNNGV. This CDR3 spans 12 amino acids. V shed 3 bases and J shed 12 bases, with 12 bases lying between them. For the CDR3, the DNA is TGTGCCAGCAGCTTTAATCTCGGTACGCAGTTCTTC. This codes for CASSFNLGTQFF.

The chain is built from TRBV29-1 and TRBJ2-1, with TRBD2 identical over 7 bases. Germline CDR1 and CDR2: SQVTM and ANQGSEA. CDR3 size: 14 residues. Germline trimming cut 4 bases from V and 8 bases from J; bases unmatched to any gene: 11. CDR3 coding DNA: TGCAGCGTTGGGGCTAGCGGAGGAAGGTATGAGCAGTTCTTC. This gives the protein CSVGASGGRYEQFF.

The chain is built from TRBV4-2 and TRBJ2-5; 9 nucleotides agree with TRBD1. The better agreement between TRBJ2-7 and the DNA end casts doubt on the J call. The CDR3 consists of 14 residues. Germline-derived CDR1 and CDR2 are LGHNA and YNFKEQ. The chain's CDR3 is CASSPDRGSGEQYF. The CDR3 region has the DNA TGTGCCAGCAGCCCGGACAGGGGATCGGGCGAGCAGTACTTC.

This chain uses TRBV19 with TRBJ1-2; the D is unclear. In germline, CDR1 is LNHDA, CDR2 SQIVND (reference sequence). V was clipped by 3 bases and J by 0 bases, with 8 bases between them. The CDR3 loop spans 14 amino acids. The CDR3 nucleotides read TGTGCCAGTAGTATTAGAACAGCTAACTATGGCTACACCTTC. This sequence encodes CASSIRTANYGYTF.